The 30 T cell receptor beta chains below come from one sample, sequenced in a study of circulating and synovial CD4+ cells in juvenile arthritis. The method was immunoSEQ multiplex PCR; TCRdb's version includes in-frame clones alone and lacks a portion of them. The sample includes tens of thousands of clones, about 95% seen only once; the top ten take around 0.68%. Sequences were obtained from CD4+ T cells from blood. The receptors originated from a human donor with juvenile idiopathic arthritis.

This rearrangement joins TRBV18 to TRBJ2-5, with 11 positions matching TRBD1. The CDR3 totals 14 residues. V lost 6 bases to trimming and J lost 4 bases; unmatched junction nucleotides: 4. The germline V gene encodes CDR1 KGHSH and CDR2 LQKENI. This CDR3 reads CASSWTGGLETQYF. In nucleotides, the CDR3 is TGTGCCAGCTCGTGGACAGGGGGCTTAGAGACCCAGTACTTC.

The chain employs TRBV19 and TRBJ2-1, with D unclear. The germline gives CDR1 LNHDA, CDR2 SQIVND (reference sequence). The ends were cut back, 9 bases at V and 1 base at J, with 10 bases in the middle. The CDR3 is 13 amino acids. This CDR3 reads CASTPTSYNEQFF. The CDR3 DNA reads TGTGCCAGCACGCCTACTTCCTACAATGAGCAGTTCTTC.

The chain couples TRBV2 to TRBJ2-3, with unresolved D. The CDR3 is 11 amino acids. From germline, CDR1 is SNHLY and CDR2 FYNNEI. V dropped 6 bases and J dropped 6 bases, with 7 bases sitting between them. CDR3 in DNA: TGTGCCAGCAGGAGGCACGATACGCAGTATTTT. The encoded protein is CASRRHDTQYF.

The count of this clone is one. The chain carries TRBV5-1 and TRBJ2-1; tentative D call: TRBD2 (6 bases). CDR3 length: 13 amino acids. Trimming removed 6 bases from V and 12 bases from J, with 19 bases in between. Germline loops: CDR1 SGHRS, CDR2 YFSETQ. The CDR3 DNA reads as TGCGCCAGCACCCTGGGGGGAGTCACGGGGCAGTTCTTC. Protein product: CASTLGGVTGQFF. The whole variable domain, filled in from reference TRBV5-1 and TRBJ2-1, reads KAGVTQTPRYLIKTRGQQVTLSCSPISGHRSVSWYQQTPGQGLQFLFEYFSETQRNKGNFPGRFSGRQFSNSRSEMNVSTLELGDSALYLCASTLGGVTGQFFGPGTRLTVL.

The chain carries TRBV5-1 and TRBJ2-2; D unresolved. V shed 0 bases and J shed 5 bases, with 8 bases lying between them. The CDR3 sequence is 14 residues long. CDR1 and CDR2 (germline): SGHRS, YFSETQ. The CDR3 region has the DNA TGCGCCAGCAGCTTGGAAGCGTTGACCGGGGAGCTGTTTTTT. The encoded protein is CASSLEALTGELFF.

A remark on this clone: The sample has other DNA sequences that encode this CDR3 too. The chain employs TRBV5-1 and TRBJ2-5, with TRBD2 matching 10 bases. This CDR3 spans 15 amino acids. Germline assignment: CDR1 SGHRS and CDR2 YFSETQ. V shed 0 bases and J 2 bases; nucleotides not matched to a gene: 1. Here the CDR3 DNA reads TGCGCCAGCAGCTTGGGGACTAGCGGACAAGAGACCCAGTACTTC. As protein: CASSLGTSGQETQYF.

This chain uses TRBV11-2 with TRBJ2-3, with 9 bases that match TRBD2. The V gene end was trimmed by 6 bases and the J gene end by 1 base; junction bases not matched to a gene: 5. This CDR3 contains 15 residues. Germline CDR1 and CDR2: SGHAT and FQNNGV. CDR3 region: CASREGLARTDTQYF. In DNA, the CDR3 is TGTGCCAGCAGGGAGGGACTAGCTCGCACAGATACGCAGTATTTT.

The chain joins TRBV5-4 to TRBJ1-6; D gene unclear. The V end was cut by 5 bases, the J end by 10 bases, with 19 bases between. This CDR3 has 15 amino acids. CDR1 SGHNT and CDR2 YYREEE come from the germline V gene (reference sequence). CDR3 in amino acids: CASSAEAVSDSPLHF. CDR3 DNA sequence: TGTGCCAGCAGTGCGGAGGCGGTATCGGACTCACCCCTCCACTTT.

The chain is built from TRBV7-3 and TRBJ1-6, with no clear D. CDR1 is SGHTA and CDR2 is FQGTGA in the germline V gene. This CDR3 has 15 amino acids. V shed 1 base and J shed 8 bases, with 12 bases lying between them. The CDR3 DNA sequence: TGTGCCAGCAGCTTAAACCCGGGAACGGATTCACCCCTCCACTTT. It translates to CASSLNPGTDSPLHF.

The chain joins TRBV6-1 to TRBJ1-6; no firm D call. This CDR3 spans 17 amino acids. Germline CDR1 is MNHNS and CDR2 is SASEGT. Trimming took off 4 bases at V and 0 bases at J, with 13 bases between the two ends. CDR3 protein: CASSVEVSSSYNSPLHF. CDR3 DNA sequence: TGTGCCAGCAGTGTGGAGGTCTCGAGCTCCTATAATTCACCCCTCCACTTT.

This chain links TRBV9 with TRBJ1-1; the D is unclear. CDR1 is SGDLS, CDR2 YYNGEE, per germline. Trimming took 0 bases from V and 7 from J, leaving 13 bases between them. CDR3 size: 14 residues. CDR3 in DNA: TGTGCCAGCAGCGTAGATTCGGGTGTCATTGAAGCTTTCTTT. Translated, it gives CASSVDSGVIEAFF.

V is TRBV11-2 and J is TRBJ2-7, with a weak D call TRBD2 (6 bases). The CDR3 totals 17 residues. Germline V gene data show CDR1 as SGHAT and CDR2 as FQNNGV. The V end lost 2 bases, the J end lost 0 bases, and 17 bases lay between the germline ends. The CDR3, as DNA: TGTGCCAGCAGCTTATTTAGCACTAGCCTAAGCTCCTACGAGCAGTACTTC. Protein sequence: CASSLFSTSLSSYEQYF.

This clone was found once. For the CDR3, the DNA is TGTGCCAGCAGCACCCGGACTAGCGGGAGATACGAGCAGTACTTC. The encoded protein is CASSTRTSGRYEQYF. The chain is built from TRBV6-5 and TRBJ2-7; 13 bases are shared with TRBD2. The germline V gene has CDR1 MNHEY and CDR2 SVGAGI. CDR3 size: 15 residues. J lost 4 bases, V lost 6 bases, and 6 bases had no gene match.

In DNA, the CDR3 is TGTGCCAGCAGTTATTCAGGGGGTGTATTTAACACTGAAGCTTTCTTT. The encoded protein is CASSYSGGVFNTEAFF. This rearrangement joins TRBV6-6 to TRBJ1-1, with 7 positions matching TRBD1. Per the germline V gene, CDR1 is MNHNY and CDR2 is SVGAGI (reference sequence). Trimming cost V 3 bases and J 2 bases; bases outside gene matches: 9. This CDR3 has 16 amino acids.

This rearrangement joins TRBV7-9 to TRBJ1-2; D not certain. Per germline, CDR1 SEHNR and CDR2 FQNEAQ (reference sequence). This CDR3 comprises 12 residues. V dropped 2 bases and J dropped 6 bases, with 7 bases sitting between them. The DNA for the CDR3 is TGTGCCAGCAGCTTATCCGAGGATGGCTACACCTTC. It is translated as CASSLSEDGYTF.

Only one count was recorded for this clone. The genes are TRBV27 and TRBJ1-4; 10 bases align to TRBD1. V lost 5 bases, J lost 6 bases, and 6 bases stayed unmatched. The CDR3 has 15 residues. Germline lookup yields CDR1 MNHEY and CDR2 SMNVEV (reference sequence). CDR3 DNA sequence: TGTGCCAGCAGTCCCGGGGACAGGGGATATGAAAAACTGTTTTTT. Amino acids: CASSPGDRGYEKLFF.

The V call is TRBV6-5, the J call TRBJ1-1, with 10 bases that match TRBD1. There are 13 residues in the CDR3. V gave up 6 bases and J gave up 4 bases; unmatched junction bases: 2. The germline CDR1 and CDR2 sequences are MNHEY and SVGAGI. CDR3 coding DNA: TGTGCCAGCAGACGGACAGGGGGCACTGAAGCTTTCTTT. Protein product: CASRRTGGTEAFF.

In nucleotides, the CDR3 is TGTGCCAGCAGCCCGACCGGGACAGGGTACTACGAGCAGTACTTC. Translation: CASSPTGTGYYEQYF. The chain employs TRBV9 and TRBJ2-7, with 9 nucleotides matching TRBD1. This CDR3 region has 15 residues. Germline V gene lookup returns CDR1 SGDLS and CDR2 YYNGEE. Trimming cost V 4 bases and J 3 bases; bases outside gene matches: 8.

This chain joins TRBV27 and TRBJ2-7; the match to TRBD1 covers 9 bases. CDR3 length equals 15 residues. Germline trimming cut 6 bases from V and 0 bases from J; bases unmatched to any gene: 6. Germline CDR1 is MNHEY and CDR2 is SMNVEV (reference sequence). CDR3 coding DNA: TGTGCCAGCAGACCCGGGACAGGGCACTCCTACGAGCAGTACTTC. This codes for CASRPGTGHSYEQYF.

The V call is TRBV5-4, the J call TRBJ2-5, with 9 positions matching TRBD1. With V trimmed by 0 bases and J by 2 bases, 5 bases remained unmatched. CDR3 length equals 16 residues. Germline CDR1 SGHNT, CDR2 YYREEE (reference sequence). CDR3 region: CASSLVLGTGQETQYF. Here the CDR3 DNA reads TGTGCCAGCAGCTTGGTTCTTGGGACAGGGCAAGAGACCCAGTACTTC.

For this clone: One junction end disagrees with the germline gene, perhaps due to a read error. The chain joins TRBV7-7 to TRBJ2-5, with a possible D match to TRBD2 (6 bases). This CDR3 contains 15 residues. Germline loops: CDR1 SSHAT, CDR2 FNYEAQ (reference sequence). Here the CDR3 reads CASSLAASVQETQYF. The CDR3 DNA sequence: TGTGCTAGCAGCTTAGCGGCTAGCGTTCAAGAGACCCAGTACTTC.

The gene calls are TRBV25-1 and TRBJ1-2, with TRBD1 identical over 7 bases. Trimming removed 3 bases from V and 4 bases from J; junction bases left unmatched: 11. In germline, CDR1 is MGHDK, CDR2 SYGVNS. CDR3 length: 16 amino acids. The CDR3 DNA reads TGTGCCAGCAGTGACCCAGGACAGGCGGGGAGCTATGGCTACACCTTC. This codes for CASSDPGQAGSYGYTF.

This chain links TRBV27 with TRBJ1-5; D unresolved. Germline-derived CDR1 and CDR2 are MNHEY and SMNVEV (reference sequence). The length of the CDR3 is 14 residues. V was shortened by 5 bases and J by 3 bases, with 11 bases between the two germline ends. CDR3 sequence (DNA): TGTGCCAGCAGTGAGGGAAATTCCAATCAGCCCCAGCATTTT. Its protein product is CASSEGNSNQPQHF.

CDR3 residues: CASSFAGNQPQHF. Written as DNA, the CDR3 is TGTGCCAGCAGTTTTGCGGGAAATCAGCCCCAGCATTTT. This chain connects TRBV28 to TRBJ1-5; D ambiguous. In germline, CDR1 is MDHEN, CDR2 SYDVKM. The CDR3 spans 13 residues. Trimming pared 3 bases from V and 4 bases from J, leaving 7 bases between.

This sequence joins TRBV14 and TRBJ2-5; D perhaps matches TRBD1 (5 bases). The length of the CDR3 is 15 residues. CDR1 is SGHDN and CDR2 is FVKESK in the germline V gene. Trimming pared 1 base from V and 4 bases from J, leaving 13 bases between. CDR3 region: CASSQGTQWAETQYF. CDR3 DNA sequence: TGTGCCAGCAGCCAAGGGACACAATGGGCAGAGACCCAGTACTTC.

The chain combines TRBV7-9 with TRBJ1-2, with D uncertain. Between the trimmed V and J ends, which lost 3 bases and 0 bases, there was a span of 5 bases. The CDR3 runs 13 residues. The germline gives CDR1 SEHNR, CDR2 FQNEAQ (reference sequence). This CDR3 is CASSLTTNYGYTF. CDR3 nucleotide sequence: TGTGCCAGCAGCTTGACAACTAACTATGGCTACACCTTC.

V and J are TRBV2 and TRBJ1-4, with a tentative D call TRBD1 (5 bases). V lost 6 bases and J lost 8, with 13 bases in between. The CDR3 runs to 13 residues. Germline V lookup: CDR1 SNHLY, CDR2 FYNNEI. The CDR3 nucleotides read TGTGCCAGCAGATTAGGTCAGGGAGAAAAACTGTTTTTT. Translation gives CASRLGQGEKLFF.

This clone was observed a single time. The V call is TRBV5-1, the J call TRBJ2-5; D possibly corresponds to TRBD2 (7 bases). The length of the CDR3 is 13 residues. CDR1 and CDR2 (germline): SGHRS, YFSETQ. The ends were cut back, 3 bases at V and 5 bases at J, with 11 bases in the middle. This CDR3 is CASSSQGGETQYF. The CDR3 DNA reads TGCGCCAGCAGCTCACAGGGAGGGGAGACCCAGTACTTC.

V gene TRBV7-2 combines with J gene TRBJ1-1; a possible D gene is TRBD1 (6 bases). Germline CDR1 is SGHTA and CDR2 is FQGNSA. The V end was cut by 0 bases, the J end by 2 bases, with 10 bases between. The CDR3 consists of 15 residues. The CDR3 bases are TGTGCCAGCAGCTTAGCGGCAGGGGTCAACACTGAAGCTTTCTTT. This encodes CASSLAAGVNTEAFF.

This chain links TRBV9 with TRBJ2-7; 10 positions agree with TRBD1. Per the germline V gene, CDR1 is SGDLS and CDR2 is YYNGEE. This CDR3 spans 15 amino acids. Unmatched junction bases numbered 5, after V lost 0 bases and J lost 5 bases. CDR3 DNA: TGTGCCAGCAGCGTAGTCGGGACAGGGGTAAACGAGCAGTACTTC. Amino acid sequence: CASSVVGTGVNEQYF. Based on the CDR3 plus reference TRBV9 and TRBJ2-7, the full variable domain is DSGVTQTPKHLITATGQRVTLRCSPRSGDLSVYWYQQSLDQGLQFLIQYYNGEERAKGNILERFSAQQFPDLHSELNLSSLELGDSALYFCASSVVGTGVNEQYFGPGTRLTVT.